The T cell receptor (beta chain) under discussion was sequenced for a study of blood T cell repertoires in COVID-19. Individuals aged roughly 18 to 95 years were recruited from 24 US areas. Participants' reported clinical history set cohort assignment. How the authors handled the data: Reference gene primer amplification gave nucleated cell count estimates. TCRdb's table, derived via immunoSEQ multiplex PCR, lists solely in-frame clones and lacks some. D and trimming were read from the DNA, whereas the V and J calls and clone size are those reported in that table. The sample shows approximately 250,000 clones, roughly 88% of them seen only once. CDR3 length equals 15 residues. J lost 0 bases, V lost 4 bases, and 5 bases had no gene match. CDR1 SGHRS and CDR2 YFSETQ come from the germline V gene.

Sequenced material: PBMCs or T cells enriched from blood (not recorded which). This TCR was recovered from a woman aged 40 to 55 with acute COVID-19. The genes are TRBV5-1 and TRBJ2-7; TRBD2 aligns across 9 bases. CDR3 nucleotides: TGCGCCAGCAGCGTTAGCGGGAGCGTCTCCTACGAGCAGTACTTC. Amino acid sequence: CASSVSGSVSYEQYF.